One and the same sample provided the 21 T cell receptor beta chains below, sequenced in a study of T cell responses to AZD1222 COVID-19 vaccine. Produced via immunoSEQ multiplex PCR; TCRdb's table is partial and in-frame only. The table has approximately 150,000 clones, around 94% seen once. The sample in question was peripheral blood, obtained 28 days after the second AZD1222 dose. These TCRs come from an adult who received the AZD1222 COVID-19 vaccine.

The genes are TRBV7-9 and TRBJ2-2; 11 positions match TRBD2. In germline, CDR1 is SEHNR, CDR2 FQNEAQ (reference sequence). The trim removed 1 base at V and 5 bases at J, leaving 6 bases unmatched. The CDR3 is 17 amino acids. CDR3 coding DNA: TGTGCCAGCAGCTTAGGACTAGCGGGAAGGGGGACCGGGGAGCTGTTTTTT. Protein: CASSLGLAGRGTGELFF.

The chain is built from TRBV11-2 and TRBJ1-1; a possible D gene is TRBD1 (6 bases). The V end was cut by 1 base, the J end by 7 bases, with 13 bases between. Germline CDR1 and CDR2: SGHAT and FQNNGV. The CDR3 length is 14 residues. The CDR3 reads CASSLGVQGLEAFF. CDR3 nucleotide sequence: TGTGCCAGCAGCTTAGGGGTACAGGGCCTTGAAGCTTTCTTT.

The chain is built from TRBV11-1 and TRBJ2-3, with TRBD1 matching over 8 bases. Trimming cost V 5 bases and J 4 bases; bases outside gene matches: 8. This CDR3 is built from 15 residues. Germline CDR1 SGHAT, CDR2 FQDESV (reference sequence). CDR3 coding DNA: TGTGCCAGCAGCCCGGCAGGGGGCAATCCAGATACGCAGTATTTT. Its translation is CASSPAGGNPDTQYF.

The chain links TRBV7-6 to TRBJ2-7; 9 nucleotides agree with TRBD2. Unmatched junction bases numbered 7, after V lost 5 bases and J lost 2 bases. The CDR3 is made up of 15 amino acids. Germline loops: CDR1 SGHVS, CDR2 FNYEAQ. The CDR3 DNA is TGTGCCAGCAGCGCGGGACTAGCTTGGGCCTACGAGCAGTACTTC. It codes for CASSAGLAWAYEQYF.

This rearrangement joins TRBV7-3 to TRBJ2-7, with 12 bases aligning to TRBD2. V lost 5 bases to trimming and J lost 3 bases; unmatched junction nucleotides: 5. CDR1 SGHTA and CDR2 FQGTGA come from the germline V gene. This CDR3 region has 15 residues. The CDR3 sequence: CASSETSGSNYEQYF. The CDR3 coding sequence is TGTGCCAGCAGCGAGACTAGCGGGAGTAACTACGAGCAGTACTTC.

The chain uses TRBV2 and TRBJ1-1; D perhaps matches TRBD1 (6 bases). The CDR3 has 15 residues. The V gene's germline CDR1 is SNHLY and CDR2 FYNNEI. The V end lost 3 bases, the J end lost 5 bases, and 16 bases lay between the germline ends. The CDR3 loop is CASSDDLGAGTEAFF. The CDR3 DNA reads as TGTGCCAGCAGTGACGACTTGGGGGCAGGGACTGAAGCTTTCTTT.

The chain is built from TRBV4-1 and TRBJ2-1; D may be TRBD1 (5 bases). Germline V gives CDR1 MGHRA, CDR2 YSYEKL. CDR3 length equals 12 residues. V was clipped by 5 bases and J by 8 bases, with 10 bases between them. This CDR3 is CASSSGWYEQFF. The CDR3 DNA sequence: TGCGCCAGCAGCTCAGGGTGGTATGAGCAGTTCTTC.

The chain has TRBV12-5 and TRBJ1-1; no clear D gene. V was clipped by 7 bases and J by 3 bases, with 15 bases between them. This CDR3 spans 14 amino acids. CDR1 is LGHNT and CDR2 is FRNRAP in the germline V gene. The CDR3 nucleotides read TGTGCTAGTGTCAGAGGAGCCGGGGACACTGAAGCTTTCTTT. This translates into CASVRGAGDTEAFF.

This clone has just one count. The chain couples TRBV5-1 to TRBJ2-1, with 14 bases fitting TRBD2. CDR3 length: 14 residues. Losses at the gene ends were 4 bases for V and 9 bases for J; bases not matched to a gene: 3. Germline lookup yields CDR1 SGHRS and CDR2 YFSETQ. The CDR3 reads CASSRTSGRSEQFF. The DNA of the CDR3 is TGCGCCAGCAGCCGGACTAGCGGGAGGAGTGAGCAGTTCTTC.

This chain joins TRBV7-2 and TRBJ1-2; D gene ambiguous. The CDR3 loop spans 11 amino acids. Trimming took 6 bases from V and 8 from J, leaving 10 bases between them. Per germline, CDR1 SGHTA and CDR2 FQGNSA. This CDR3 reads CASRRLGGYTF. The DNA of the CDR3 is TGTGCCAGCAGACGACTAGGAGGCTACACCTTC.

V and J are TRBV27 and TRBJ1-3; no clear D gene. The germline V gene has CDR1 MNHEY and CDR2 SMNVEV (reference sequence). The CDR3 totals 13 residues. V was shortened by 5 bases and J by 4 bases, with 9 bases between the two germline ends. This CDR3 is CASSPDGGNTIYF. In nucleotides, the CDR3 is TGTGCCAGCAGTCCGGACGGAGGAAACACCATATATTTT.

The chain uses TRBV9 and TRBJ2-1; D is uncertain. CDR1 SGDLS and CDR2 YYNGEE come from the germline V gene. V lost 5 bases to trimming and J lost 2 bases, with 14 bases between them. CDR3 length: 15 residues. The CDR3 nucleotides are TGTGCCAGCAGATCAGGCACTACTCCCTACAATGAGCAGTTCTTC. Its translation: CASRSGTTPYNEQFF.

This clone appeared a single time. The CDR3 spells CASTFGDRGLEAFF. The CDR3 nucleotides read TGTGCCAGCACCTTCGGGGACAGGGGGCTTGAAGCTTTCTTT. J is TRBJ1-1 and V is TRBV7-2, with 12 bases aligning to TRBD1. Per germline, CDR1 SGHTA and CDR2 FQGNSA. There are 14 residues in the CDR3. Trimming took 7 bases from V and 7 from J; bases not matched to a gene: 7.

This clone was detected once. This chain connects TRBV18 to TRBJ2-5; 10 positions match TRBD2. Germline V CDR1 and CDR2: KGHSH, LQKENI. The length of the CDR3 is 18 residues. The J segment lost 4 bases and the V segment lost 0 bases, leaving 11 bases of the junction unmatched. The CDR3 coding sequence is TGTGCCAGCTCACCACCGGGGCTAGCGGGAGAAGCTTTAGAGACCCAGTACTTC. Translation gives CASSPPGLAGEALETQYF.

The chain recombines TRBV7-9 with TRBJ1-4; possibly TRBD1 for D (6 bases). Trimming pared 1 base from V and 7 bases from J, leaving 19 bases between. The germline V gene has CDR1 SEHNR and CDR2 FQNEAQ (reference sequence). The CDR3 contains 17 residues. DNA for the CDR3: TGTGCCAGCAGCTTAGTACATTTGGGGGCCAACTCTGAAAAACTGTTTTTT. It codes for CASSLVHLGANSEKLFF.

J is TRBJ2-7 and V is TRBV19; D is ambiguous. This CDR3 has 11 amino acids. Per the germline V gene, CDR1 is LNHDA and CDR2 is SQIVND (reference sequence). Between the trimmed V and J ends, which lost 4 bases and 5 bases, there was a span of 6 bases. The CDR3: CASSNGHEQYF. CDR3 sequence (DNA): TGTGCCAGTAGTAACGGACACGAGCAGTACTTC.

The chain joins TRBV29-1 to TRBJ1-1; possible D gene TRBD1, 6 bases. CDR3 length: 12 residues. Germline values: CDR1 SQVTM, CDR2 ANQGSEA. Trimming pared 7 bases from V and 5 bases from J, leaving 14 bases between. The CDR3 bases are TGCAGCGCCGAGGAGGGGGGGACTGAAGCTTTCTTT. Translating it yields CSAEEGGTEAFF.

This clone was observed a handful of times. The chain combines TRBV5-8 with TRBJ2-3; TRBD1 matches 10 bases. The CDR3 consists of 17 residues. The V gene end was trimmed by 0 bases and the J gene end by 0 bases; junction bases not matched to a gene: 4. Germline V gives CDR1 SGHTS, CDR2 YDEGEE. In DNA, the CDR3 is TGTGCCAGCAGCTTGGTTGGGACAGGGGCTAGCACAGATACGCAGTATTTT. Its translation is CASSLVGTGASTDTQYF.

V and J are TRBV29-1 and TRBJ1-1; D perhaps matches TRBD1 (5 bases). Germline V CDR1 and CDR2: SQVTM, ANQGSEA. The CDR3 length is 15 residues. V was trimmed by 4 bases and J by 0 bases, leaving 15 bases between them. CDR3 coding DNA: TGCAGCGTTGGGGCAGGGTCCCTCATGAACACTGAAGCTTTCTTT. This codes for CSVGAGSLMNTEAFF.

The chain employs TRBV9 and TRBJ2-1, with 11 bases that match TRBD1. The ends lost 3 bases at V and 10 bases at J; junction bases unmatched: 0. This CDR3 has 12 residues. Looked up from germline, CDR1 is SGDLS and CDR2 is YYNGEE. CDR3 residues: CASSGDRGEQFF. The CDR3 nucleotides read TGTGCCAGCAGCGGGGACAGGGGGGAGCAGTTCTTC.

This chain joins TRBV5-6 and TRBJ2-7, with TRBD2 identical over 7 bases. This CDR3 comprises 14 residues. CDR1 is SGHDT and CDR2 is YYEEEE in the germline V gene. V lost 4 bases, J lost 2 bases, and 6 bases stayed unmatched. In nucleotides, the CDR3 is TGTGCCAGCAGCGCCCGGGGGGTTACCTACGAGCAGTACTTC. The encoded protein is CASSARGVTYEQYF.